This T cell receptor beta chain was retrieved from a study of spatial heterogeneity in lung cancer. Study at large: Raw-read counts averaged over ten per unique TCR and UMI combination.

Time point reported: sample taken at primary tumor resection. Unsorted whole RNA from tumor, nontumor lung or frozen PBMC underwent sequencing. Around 68 TRACERx patients with early, untreated non-small cell lung cancer donated samples. This clonotype was observed at least ten times. Antigen specificity is unknown. TCRdb reprocessed the 5' RACE reads with MiXCR, giving one entry per CDR3 protein. The top ten hold around two fifths of the sample, which has some 45,000 distinct CDR3 sequences, over 9.5% seen once. The CDR3 contains 16 residues. Germline V lookup: CDR1 MNHNY, CDR2 SVGAGI (reference sequence). V trimming: 6 bases; J trimming: 0 bases; junction bases outside the gene matches: 7. Study-wide results and caveats: Ubiquitous expanded tumor TCRs were seen in blood more at resection than at follow-up.

The sample in question was PBMCs, obtained at surgery. V gene TRBV6-6 combines with J gene TRBJ1-1; 10 bases map to TRBD1. This receptor was identified in a female donor with early-stage non-small cell lung cancer. CDR3 nucleotides: TGTGCCAGCAGCAAGGGACAGGGGATGTTGAACACTGAAGCTTTCTTT. Amino acid sequence: CASSKGQGMLNTEAFF.